The 28 T cell receptor beta chains below come from one sample, sequenced in a study of regulatory T cells in long-lasting Graves disease. Stated time point: newly diagnosed GD, antithyroid drugs for less than 3 months. The authors made the TCR library using RNA they extracted from PBMCs. CDR3-region Arm-PCR and iRepertoire HTBI primers produced the TCR beta libraries. TCRdb itself ran the multiplex PCR reads through MiXCR, one entry per CDR3 protein. The table has about 430,000 distinct CDR3 sequences, 15% seen once; the top ten hold about 7.6%. This same sample was also taken into another study, of T cells in Graves' hyperthyroidism and ophthalmopathy.

The sample here was peripheral blood mononuclear cells (PBMCs), taken at new diagnosis, from a patient treated with antithyroid drugs. The source is a woman aged 40 to 49 with Graves disease.

This clonotype showed up many times. V and J are TRBV6-1 and TRBJ2-1, with 12 bases matching TRBD2. Germline CDR1 is MNHNS and CDR2 is SASEGT. J was trimmed by 9 bases and V by 6 bases; bases with no gene match: 12. The CDR3 extends over 16 amino acids. The CDR3 DNA reads TGTGCCAGCAGCCCCAAGGCGCTAGCGGGAGGGCGTGAGCAGTTCTTC. It specifies CASSPKALAGGREQFF.

This clonotype has a count of ten or more. No DNA is shown, since the ends of the CDR3 on it are uncertain; the CDR3 is the one TCRdb lists. V usage is TRBV12-3 or TRBV12-4 and J usage is TRBJ1-2. The CDR3 totals 14 residues, both ends included. The CDR3 loop is CASSSSVGSYGYTF.

This clonotype was seen a handful of times. As DNA, the CDR3 is TGCGCCTTAGCGGGAGGGCCCTCCTACAATGAGCAGTTCTTC. Translated, it gives CALAGGPSYNEQFF. V usage is TRBV29-1 and J usage is TRBJ2-1, with TRBD2 identical over 11 bases. CDR1 and CDR2 (germline): SQVTM, ANQGSEA. The CDR3 has 14 residues.

A remark on this clonotype: One junction end disagrees with the germline gene, perhaps due to a read error. This chain links TRBV9 with TRBJ2-3; D tentatively fits TRBD1 or TRBD2 (5 bases each). CDR1 is SGDLS and CDR2 is YYNGEE in the germline V gene. CDR3 length: 17 residues. CDR3 nucleotides: TGTGCCGGCAGCGTAGAGGGGAGAGGGCCGGGCACAGATACGCAGTATTTT. Protein product: CAGSVEGRGPGTDTQYF. The full variable domain, completed using reference TRBV9 and TRBJ2-3, is DSGVTQTPKHLITATGQRVTLRCSPRSGDLSVYWYQQSLDQGLQFLIQYYNGEERAKGNILERFSAQQFPDLHSELNLSSLELGDSALYFCAGSVEGRGPGTDTQYFGPGTRLTVL.

Of note for this clonotype: A much larger clone sits a single nucleotide away, making a read error possible. The chain employs TRBV20-1 and TRBJ2-5; possibly TRBD2 for D (5 bases). The last part of the DNA fits TRBJ2-1 better; the J call may be wrong. This CDR3 region has 17 residues. CDR1 and CDR2 (germline): DFQATT, SNEGSKA (reference sequence). The DNA of the CDR3 is TGCAGTGCTAGAGATCTGGGGTTAGGTGGGAGAAGCGATGAGCAGTTCTTC. Amino acids: CSARDLGLGGRSDEQFF.

The genes are TRBV13 and TRBJ1-1; 9 bases match TRBD1. With V trimmed by 4 bases and J by 4 bases, 7 bases remained unmatched. Per germline, CDR1 PRHDT and CDR2 FYEKMQ (reference sequence). The CDR3 is made up of 15 amino acids. The DNA of the CDR3 is TGTGCCAGCAGCTCCGGGACAGGGATGGGCACTGAAGCTTTCTTT. Protein: CASSSGTGMGTEAFF.

This clonotype appeared many times. The CDR3: CAWSPDRGFSNQPQHF. CDR3 in DNA: TGTGCCTGGAGTCCGGACAGGGGATTTAGCAATCAGCCCCAGCATTTT. The chain joins TRBV30 to TRBJ1-5; 9 bases match TRBD1. After removal of 2 bases from V and 0 bases from J, the junction contained 5 bases not matched to a gene. There are 16 residues in the CDR3. Germline CDR1 is GTSNPN and CDR2 is SVGIG (reference sequence).

This clonotype was counted many times. The chain recombines TRBV20-1 with TRBJ1-1; TRBD1 aligns across 7 bases. CDR3 length: 15 residues. Trimming cost V 2 bases and J 11 bases; bases outside gene matches: 17. From germline, CDR1 is DFQATT and CDR2 SNEGSKA (reference sequence). The CDR3 region is CSARLQGISLVAAFF. The CDR3, as DNA: TGCAGTGCTAGACTACAGGGGATCTCTCTTGTGGCGGCTTTCTTT.

Only a few counts were recorded for this clonotype. The chain joins TRBV13 to TRBJ1-4, with 9 bases lining up with TRBD1. V gave up 2 bases and J gave up 2 bases; unmatched junction bases: 6. Germline CDR1 is PRHDT and CDR2 is FYEKMQ (reference sequence). This CDR3 has 17 amino acids. The CDR3 is CASSLTGGSETNEKLFF. DNA for the CDR3: TGTGCCAGCAGCTTAACAGGGGGCTCGGAGACTAATGAAAAACTGTTTTTT.

This clonotype turned up a few times. V and J are TRBV19 and TRBJ2-7; TRBD1 is a possible D gene (6 bases). Trimming stripped 5 bases from V and 1 base from J, with 15 bases between. Germline lookup yields CDR1 LNHDA and CDR2 SQIVND (reference sequence). This CDR3 region has 15 residues. The CDR3: CASSRRDTPSYEQYF. The CDR3 DNA reads TGTGCCAGTAGTCGCCGGGACACCCCTTCCTACGAGCAGTACTTC.

This clonotype has ten or more counts. V and J are TRBV24-1 and TRBJ2-5; possible D gene TRBD1, 5 bases. The CDR3 extends over 13 amino acids. Germline CDR1 is KGHDR and CDR2 is SFDVKD. V lost 10 bases, J lost 1 base, and 12 bases lay in between. The DNA of the CDR3 is TGTGCCACTCAGACAGTCCTCCAAGAGACCCAGTACTTC. It translates to CATQTVLQETQYF.

The sample holds many counts of this clonotype. The DNA of the CDR3 is TGTGCCATCAGTAACCCCCATGGGGGTGAGAGCGAGACCCAGTACTTC. Protein: CAISNPHGGESETQYF. This sequence joins TRBV10-3 and TRBJ2-5; D tentatively reads TRBD1 or TRBD2 (5 bases each). CDR1 is ENHRY and CDR2 is SYGVKD in the germline V gene. V lost 5 bases and J lost 5, with 21 bases in between. The CDR3 runs 16 residues.

This clonotype was picked up many times. The chain is built from TRBV18 and TRBJ2-1, with TRBD2 matching 14 bases. The V gene's germline CDR1 is KGHSH and CDR2 LQKENI. The CDR3 extends over 17 amino acids. J lost 0 bases, V lost 4 bases, and 2 bases had no gene match. The CDR3 spells CASSRLAGGPSYNEQFF. The CDR3 region has the DNA TGTGCCAGCTCACGACTAGCGGGAGGGCCCTCCTACAATGAGCAGTTCTTC.

The table lists this clonotype with many counts. V gene TRBV29-1 combines with J gene TRBJ2-7; 7 bases match TRBD1. The CDR3 spans 14 residues. CDR1 and CDR2 from the germline V gene are SQVTM and ANQGSEA. V trimming: 2 bases; J trimming: 4 bases; junction bases outside the gene matches: 8. The chain's CDR3 is CSVEKKTGRYEQYF. Here the CDR3 DNA reads TGCAGCGTTGAAAAGAAGACAGGGCGGTACGAGCAGTACTTC.

This clonotype was found a few times. J is TRBJ1-5 and V is TRBV24-1, with 7 bases identical to TRBD1. V trimming: 3 bases; J trimming: 6 bases; junction bases outside the gene matches: 4. The CDR3 runs to 14 residues. Germline CDR1 and CDR2: KGHDR and SFDVKD. The CDR3 coding sequence is TGTGCCACCAGTGATCAAGGGGGCCGTCAGCCCCAGCATTTT. Translating it yields CATSDQGGRQPQHF.

This clonotype has at least ten counts. The genes are TRBV6-1 and TRBJ2-5, with D unresolved. CDR3 length equals 14 residues. The V and J ends lost 3 bases and 6 bases respectively, with 14 bases between them. Germline-derived CDR1 and CDR2 are MNHNS and SASEGT. CDR3 DNA sequence: TGTGCCAGCAGTGATATGGGTTATCGCAAGACCCAGTACTTC. The encoded protein is CASSDMGYRKTQYF.

The chain links TRBV7-8 to TRBJ2-2; 9 nucleotides align to TRBD1. The CDR3 consists of 16 residues. With 5 bases clipped from V and 4 bases from J, the junction kept 8 bases outside the gene matches. Looked up from germline, CDR1 is SGHVS and CDR2 is FQNEAQ. The chain's CDR3 is CASSGGWTGVTGELFF. The CDR3 DNA sequence: TGTGCCAGCAGCGGGGGGTGGACAGGGGTCACCGGGGAGCTGTTTTTT.

Worth noting for this clonotype: A much larger clone is a single base away; this may be a read error. The chain combines TRBV7-2 with TRBJ2-7; 9 positions agree with TRBD1. Germline V gene data show CDR1 as SGHTA and CDR2 as FQGNSA. This CDR3 is built from 14 residues. J gave up 1 base and V 5 bases, and 3 bases lay outside the gene matches. As DNA, the CDR3 is TGTGCCAGCAGCGCACAGGGGGCGTCCTACGAGCAGTACTTC. Translation: CASSAQGASYEQYF.

The table lists this clonotype with many counts. The chain carries TRBV12-3 or TRBV12-4 and TRBJ2-5, with a possible D match to TRBD2 (7 bases). Trimming left V 4 bases short and J 3 bases short, with 15 bases between. There are 15 residues in the CDR3. The chain's CDR3 is CASSSAGEGEETQYF. The CDR3 DNA sequence: TGTGCCAGCAGTTCAGCAGGGGAGGGGGAAGAGACCCAGTACTTC.

This clonotype has just a few counts. V and J are TRBV7-2 and TRBJ2-7; D gene uncertain. The CDR3 consists of 13 residues. From germline, CDR1 is SGHTA and CDR2 FQGNSA. V was shortened by 8 bases and J by 5 bases, with 16 bases between the two germline ends. The CDR3 protein is CASATGPIDEQYF. The CDR3, as DNA: TGTGCCAGCGCGACGGGTCCCATTGACGAGCAGTACTTC.

The table lists this clonotype with a few counts. V and J are TRBV7-3 and TRBJ1-3, with 10 bases identical to TRBD1. The CDR3 loop spans 19 amino acids. With V trimmed by 6 bases and J by 0 bases, 14 bases remained unmatched. From germline, CDR1 is SGHTA and CDR2 FQGTGA. CDR3 in DNA: TGTGCCAGCAGACATATCCGGGACAGGGGACTGGACTCTGGAAACACCATATATTTT. The encoded protein is CASRHIRDRGLDSGNTIYF.

This clonotype has ten or more counts. For the CDR3, the DNA is TGTGCCAGCAGCAAACTCAGGGGGGGACTAGCGGGAGGGCCGAACACCGGGGAGCTGTTTTTT. It specifies CASSKLRGGLAGGPNTGELFF. This chain links TRBV6-2 or TRBV6-3 with TRBJ2-2, with 16 bases lining up with TRBD2. CDR3 size: 21 residues. Germline values: CDR1 MNHEY, CDR2 SVGEGT. The V and J ends lost 6 bases and 0 bases, in that order; junction bases with no gene match: 13.

This clonotype was picked up many times. The V gene is TRBV11-3, the J gene TRBJ2-7; D is ambiguous. The CDR3 totals 14 residues. CDR1 is SGHNT and CDR2 is YENEEA in the germline V gene. The V end was cut by 3 bases, the J end by 0 bases, with 9 bases between. In DNA form, the CDR3 reads TGTGCCAGCAGCTTTGAAAGTTCCTCCTACGAGCAGTACTTC. Its translation: CASSFESSSYEQYF.

This rearrangement joins TRBV28 to TRBJ2-7, with D perhaps TRBD1 or TRBD2 (6 bases each). Looked up from germline, CDR1 is MDHEN and CDR2 is SYDVKM. CDR3 size: 13 residues. V lost 8 bases and J 4 bases, leaving 15 bases between the germline ends. CDR3 nucleotides: TGTGCCAGCTGCGGACCGGGGGCTTACGAGCAGTACTTC. Protein sequence: CASCGPGAYEQYF. Filled out from reference TRBV28 and TRBJ2-7, the complete variable domain reads DVKVTQSSRYLVKRTGEKVFLECVQDMDHENMFWYRQDPGLGLRLIYFSYDVKMKEKGDIPEGYSVSREKKERFSLILESASTNQTSMYLCASCGPGAYEQYFGPGTRLTVT.

The gene calls are TRBV29-1 and TRBJ1-1; D remains ambiguous. Trimming pared 6 bases from V and 1 base from J, leaving 9 bases between. The germline gives CDR1 SQVTM, CDR2 ANQGSEA. The CDR3 runs to 12 residues. Here the CDR3 reads CSVRTGNTEAFF. The CDR3 DNA reads TGCAGCGTCCGGACCGGGAACACTGAAGCTTTCTTT.

Concerning this clonotype: This sequence may be a read error, since a much larger clone differs from it by one base. The chain is built from TRBV5-1 and TRBJ2-5, with D perhaps assigned TRBD1 or TRBD2 (5 bases each). Trimming pared 4 bases from V and 5 bases from J, leaving 15 bases between. Germline CDR1 reads SGHRS; CDR2 reads YFSETQ. This CDR3 has 14 residues. This chain's CDR3 is CASSGQTRDETQYF. The DNA for the CDR3 is TGCGCCAGCAGCGGGCAGACAAGGGACGAGACCCAGTACTTC.

The chain recombines TRBV19 with TRBJ1-1, with 7 bases that match TRBD1. This CDR3 spans 13 amino acids. J gave up 1 base and V 7 bases, and 3 bases lay outside the gene matches. Germline V lookup: CDR1 LNHDA, CDR2 SQIVND (reference sequence). The CDR3 DNA is TGTGCCAGTAACTCAGGGGGGAACACTGAAGCTTTCTTT. Translated: CASNSGGNTEAFF.

This clonotype was counted ten times or more. The chain employs TRBV27 and TRBJ2-5; 15 nucleotides match TRBD2. The V gene end was trimmed by 5 bases and the J gene end by 4 bases; junction bases not matched to a gene: 8. The germline CDR1 and CDR2 sequences are MNHEY and SMNVEV (reference sequence). CDR3 length equals 17 residues. In DNA form, the CDR3 reads TGTGCCAGCAGTGCAACCGGGACTAGCGGGAGGATAGAGACCCAGTACTTC. Translating gives CASSATGTSGRIETQYF.